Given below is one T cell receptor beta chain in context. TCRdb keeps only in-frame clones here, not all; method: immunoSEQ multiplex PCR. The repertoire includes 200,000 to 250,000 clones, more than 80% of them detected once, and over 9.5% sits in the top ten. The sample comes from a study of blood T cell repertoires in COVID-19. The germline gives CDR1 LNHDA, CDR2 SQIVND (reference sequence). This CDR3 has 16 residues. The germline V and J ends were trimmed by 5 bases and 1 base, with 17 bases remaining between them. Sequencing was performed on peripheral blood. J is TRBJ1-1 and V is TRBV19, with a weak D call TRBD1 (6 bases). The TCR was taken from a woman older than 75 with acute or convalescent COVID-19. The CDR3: CASSLKGGVRNTEAFF. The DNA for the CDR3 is TGTGCCAGTAGTCTAAAAGGGGGAGTTCGGAACACTGAAGCTTTCTTT.